One T cell receptor beta chain is described in this entry. The CDR3 consists of 16 residues. From germline, CDR1 is SGHKS and CDR2 YYEKEE (reference sequence). V was pared by 1 base and J by 9 bases, with 12 bases of the junction left unmatched. These data belong to a study of blood T cell repertoires in COVID-19. Here immunoSEQ multiplex PCR was the method, and the copy in TCRdb shows in-frame clones only, minus some. The table records 150,000 to 200,000 clones, roughly 87% of them present only once. Sample: PBMCs or T cells enriched from blood (not recorded which). The clonotype was recovered from a woman aged 40 to 50 with acute COVID-19. The rearrangement joins TRBV5-5 to TRBJ2-1, with 8 bases identical to TRBD2. In nucleotides, the CDR3 is TGTGCCAGCAGCTTGTTGATGTTAGTAGCGGGACGTGAGCAGTTCTTC. It encodes CASSLLMLVAGREQFF.